The 23 T cell receptor beta chains reported below all come from one sample, sequenced in a study of regulatory dendritic cells for organ transplantation. Data came from immunoSEQ multiplex PCR; TCRdb stores just in-frame clones and leaves some out. The sample has 20,000 to 25,000 clones; roughly 69% are singletons. The sequenced sample was memory CD4+ T cells from blood. Subset specified: CD45RO+ memory T cells. The receptors were gathered from a human donor in good health.

This clone was observed a few times. This chain connects TRBV27 to TRBJ2-7, with D possibly TRBD2 on 6 matching bases. V was shortened by 0 bases and J by 3 bases, with 12 bases between the two germline ends. The CDR3 is 15 residues long. Germline CDR1 reads MNHEY; CDR2 reads SMNVEV (reference sequence). The CDR3 nucleotides read TGTGCCAGCAGTTTATCCGGCGGGCGGGACTACGAGCAGTACTTC. This codes for CASSLSGGRDYEQYF.

This clone was observed once. The J gene is TRBJ2-1, the V gene TRBV7-9; TRBD2 matches 8 bases. From germline, CDR1 is SEHNR and CDR2 FQNEAQ (reference sequence). V was clipped by 4 bases and J by 6 bases; unmatched bases: 8. This CDR3 contains 15 residues. The CDR3 reads CASSSPGLEGNEQFF. CDR3 nucleotide sequence: TGTGCCAGCAGCTCGCCGGGACTAGAAGGCAATGAGCAGTTCTTC.

This CDR3 is CASSQAERAEGYTF. In DNA form, the CDR3 reads TGTGCCAGCAGCCAAGCAGAGAGGGCGGAAGGCTACACCTTC. The V call is TRBV4-2, the J call TRBJ1-2; D unresolved. V shed 1 base and J shed 8 bases, with 14 bases lying between them. The CDR3 spans 14 residues. Germline CDR1 is LGHNA and CDR2 is YNFKEQ.

This clone turned up a few times. The rearrangement uses TRBV5-1 and TRBJ1-5; D might be TRBD1 (5 bases). Trimming took 3 bases from V and 6 from J, leaving 13 bases between them. Germline V CDR1 and CDR2: SGHRS, YFSETQ. The CDR3 sequence is 14 residues long. This chain's CDR3 is CASSWGDSGQPQHF. The CDR3 nucleotides read TGCGCCAGCAGCTGGGGGGATTCGGGTCAGCCCCAGCATTTT.

The rearrangement uses TRBV29-1 and TRBJ1-2; no clear D gene. This CDR3 has 11 amino acids. Germline CDR1 reads SQVTM; CDR2 reads ANQGSEA. CDR3: CSSATNYGYTF. The CDR3, as DNA: TGCAGTTCAGCGACTAACTATGGCTACACCTTC.

The chain has TRBV7-9 and TRBJ1-2, with 8 positions matching TRBD1. The CDR3 is 14 amino acids. V was clipped by 5 bases and J by 4 bases; unmatched bases: 6. The germline gives CDR1 SEHNR, CDR2 FQNEAQ (reference sequence). The CDR3 DNA reads as TGTGCCAGCAGCGCATCAGGGGGCGGCTATGGCTACACCTTC. It encodes CASSASGGGYGYTF.

J is TRBJ2-7 and V is TRBV9; 7 nucleotides align to TRBD2. The J segment lost 4 bases and the V segment lost 3 bases, leaving 19 bases of the junction unmatched. Germline CDR1 SGDLS, CDR2 YYNGEE. CDR3 length: 18 residues. DNA for the CDR3: TGTGCCAGCAGCGCCCACAGCGGGGCAGGGCCCTCGGGTTACGAGCAGTACTTC. Residues: CASSAHSGAGPSGYEQYF.

The J gene is TRBJ2-3, the V gene TRBV2, with 13 bases identical to TRBD2. The germline V gene encodes CDR1 SNHLY and CDR2 FYNNEI. The CDR3 totals 15 residues. J was trimmed by 3 bases and V by 5 bases; bases with no gene match: 2. The DNA for the CDR3 is TGTGCCAGCAGTCAGACTAGCGGGAGGACAGATACGCAGTATTTT. Its translation: CASSQTSGRTDTQYF.

The chain joins TRBV15 to TRBJ1-2; 7 bases fit TRBD1. The junction had 14 bases not matched to a gene; V was cut back by 0 bases and J by 4 bases. CDR3 length equals 18 residues. Germline lookup yields CDR1 LNHNV and CDR2 YYDKDF (reference sequence). The CDR3 here is CATSRDQGVQAGLYGYTF. The CDR3 nucleotides are TGTGCCACCAGCAGAGATCAGGGGGTACAAGCGGGCCTCTATGGCTACACCTTC.

The V gene is TRBV2, the J gene TRBJ1-1, with 7 bases matching TRBD1. The CDR3 has 14 amino acids. CDR1 SNHLY and CDR2 FYNNEI come from the germline V gene. J gave up 4 bases and V 4 bases, and 6 bases lay outside the gene matches. The CDR3 protein is CASSAGGGGTEAFF. CDR3 coding DNA: TGTGCCAGCAGTGCGGGAGGGGGCGGCACTGAAGCTTTCTTT.

The V and J genes are TRBV6-1 and TRBJ1-1; weak D call: TRBD1 (6 bases). Germline V CDR1 and CDR2: MNHNS, SASEGT. CDR3 size: 12 residues. V was cut by 1 base and J by 8 bases, with 8 bases left in between. DNA for the CDR3: TGTGCCAGCAGTGAAGTCGGGACAGAAGCTTTCTTT. Encoded protein: CASSEVGTEAFF.

The chain uses TRBV7-9 and TRBJ2-1; a possible D gene is TRBD1 (5 bases). V shed 5 bases and J shed 5 bases, with 13 bases lying between them. CDR1 and CDR2 (germline): SEHNR, FQNEAQ (reference sequence). The CDR3 spans 14 residues. The CDR3 here is CASSNAPTDNEQFF. In nucleotides, the CDR3 is TGTGCCAGCAGCAACGCCCCGACAGACAATGAGCAGTTCTTC.

This clone was counted only a few times. This chain uses TRBV18 with TRBJ2-5; D is unclear. This CDR3 is built from 13 residues. CDR1 is KGHSH, CDR2 LQKENI, per germline. Trimming removed 0 bases from V and 4 bases from J, with 6 bases in between. This chain's CDR3 is CASSPPTGETQYF. CDR3 nucleotide sequence: TGTGCCAGCTCACCACCTACGGGAGAGACCCAGTACTTC.

This clone appeared a few times. This chain links TRBV11-1 with TRBJ2-2; tentatively, D is TRBD1 (6 bases). The CDR3 is made up of 13 amino acids. V was clipped by 3 bases and J by 6 bases, with 8 bases between them. Per the germline V gene, CDR1 is SGHAT and CDR2 is FQDESV (reference sequence). CDR3 DNA: TGTGCCAGCAGCTTTGCAGGGGCCGGGGAGCTGTTTTTT. This gives the protein CASSFAGAGELFF.

This chain links TRBV18 with TRBJ1-1, with TRBD1 identical over 7 bases. The CDR3 length is 13 residues. J was trimmed by 5 bases and V by 5 bases; bases with no gene match: 5. Germline V gene data show CDR1 as KGHSH and CDR2 as LQKENI. DNA of the CDR3: TGTGCCAGCTCAGGGCCCAGGGGGACTGAAGCTTTCTTT. Amino acid sequence: CASSGPRGTEAFF.

The J gene is TRBJ1-2, the V gene TRBV5-1, with D unresolved. The CDR3 is 14 amino acids. Per germline, CDR1 SGHRS and CDR2 YFSETQ. V was pared by 1 base and J by 2 bases, with 9 bases between. CDR3 sequence: CASSLSRENYGYTF. Here the CDR3 DNA reads TGCGCCAGCAGCTTGTCGCGGGAGAACTATGGCTACACCTTC. The full variable domain, rest sourced from reference TRBV5-1 and TRBJ1-2, is KAGVTQTPRYLIKTRGQQVTLSCSPISGHRSVSWYQQTPGQGLQFLFEYFSETQRNKGNFPGRFSGRQFSNSRSEMNVSTLELGDSALYLCASSLSRENYGYTFGSGTRLTVV.

This chain connects TRBV5-6 to TRBJ2-5, with D perhaps TRBD1 (5 bases). The CDR3 runs to 15 residues. The germline V and J ends were trimmed by 0 bases and 5 bases, with 14 bases remaining between them. In germline, CDR1 is SGHDT, CDR2 YYEEEE. Here the CDR3 DNA reads TGTGCCAGCAGCTTGGCCTACCAGGGAAGTGAGACCCAGTACTTC. Its protein is CASSLAYQGSETQYF.

Comment on this clone: A read error may produce the germline difference seen at one junction end. This sequence joins TRBV5-1 and TRBJ2-5; 8 bases match TRBD1. Per germline, CDR1 SGHRS and CDR2 YFSETQ. There are 14 residues in the CDR3. Here the CDR3 DNA reads TGCGCCAACAGCGCCGGACAGGGAAGAGAGACCCAGTACTTC. This gives the protein CANSAGQGRETQYF.

DNA of the CDR3: TGTGCCAGCAGCTCTCCAAGCGCGGGGGCCAACGTCCTGACTTTC. Its protein is CASSSPSAGANVLTF. The rearrangement joins TRBV27 to TRBJ2-6; D is unclear. V shed 6 bases and J shed 4 bases, with 13 bases lying between them. The V gene's germline CDR1 is MNHEY and CDR2 SMNVEV (reference sequence). There are 15 residues in the CDR3.

This chain joins TRBV5-1 and TRBJ1-6, with 8 bases fitting TRBD1. The trim removed 5 bases at V and 10 bases at J, leaving 8 bases unmatched. Germline V gene lookup returns CDR1 SGHRS and CDR2 YFSETQ. The CDR3 runs 14 residues. The chain's CDR3 is CASRQTGEDSPLHF. Written as DNA, the CDR3 is TGCGCCAGCAGACAGACAGGGGAGGACTCACCCCTCCACTTT.

This rearrangement joins TRBV6-1 to TRBJ1-5, with 10 bases identical to TRBD1. Germline CDR1 MNHNS, CDR2 SASEGT. The CDR3 is 14 residues long. V was clipped by 6 bases and J by 7 bases; unmatched bases: 6. CDR3 sequence (DNA): TGTGCCAGCAGCCTGACAGGGGGCGGCCAGCCCCAGCATTTT. Amino acid sequence: CASSLTGGGQPQHF.

V usage is TRBV4-3 and J usage is TRBJ2-1, with 7 bases lining up with TRBD2. The germline V gene has CDR1 LGHNA and CDR2 YSLEER. The CDR3 length is 16 residues. With V trimmed by 1 base and J by 8 bases, 11 bases remained unmatched. CDR3 sequence reads: CASSQGGSGEMDEQFF. CDR3 in DNA: TGCGCCAGCAGCCAAGGTGGGAGCGGGGAGATGGATGAGCAGTTCTTC.

In this sample, this clone turned up a few times. The chain uses TRBV6-1 and TRBJ1-5; 7 nucleotides align to TRBD1. The V and J ends lost 1 base and 4 bases, in that order; junction bases with no gene match: 7. The germline gives CDR1 MNHNS, CDR2 SASEGT. The CDR3 has 16 amino acids. CDR3 sequence (DNA): TGTGCCAGCAGTGAAGACCAGGGGGGACTTAATCAGCCCCAGCATTTT. It yields the protein CASSEDQGGLNQPQHF.